This T cell receptor (beta chain) was captured by sequencing in a study of T cell clonality in common variable immunodeficiency. TCRdb's table, derived via immunoSEQ multiplex PCR, lists solely in-frame clones and lacks some. The sample includes some 38,000 clones, none of them occurring once. The CDR3 is 16 amino acids. Germline trimming cut 2 bases from V and 2 bases from J; bases unmatched to any gene: 7. CDR1 and CDR2 (germline): SGHRS, YFSETQ. This clone occurred many times. The observed sequence ends 3 residues before the CDR3 terminus, with the missing tail filled in from the germline J gene. The TCR comes from a person aged 18-70 years in good health. The chain carries TRBV5-1 and TRBJ2-3; 8 bases are shared with TRBD1. Specimen: peripheral blood mononuclear cells. Partial CDR3 DNA: TGCGCCAGCAGCTTACAGGGGGGAATTTCCACAGATACG. Its translation: CASSLQGGISTDT. The CDR3 in its entirety is CASSLQGGISTDTQYF.